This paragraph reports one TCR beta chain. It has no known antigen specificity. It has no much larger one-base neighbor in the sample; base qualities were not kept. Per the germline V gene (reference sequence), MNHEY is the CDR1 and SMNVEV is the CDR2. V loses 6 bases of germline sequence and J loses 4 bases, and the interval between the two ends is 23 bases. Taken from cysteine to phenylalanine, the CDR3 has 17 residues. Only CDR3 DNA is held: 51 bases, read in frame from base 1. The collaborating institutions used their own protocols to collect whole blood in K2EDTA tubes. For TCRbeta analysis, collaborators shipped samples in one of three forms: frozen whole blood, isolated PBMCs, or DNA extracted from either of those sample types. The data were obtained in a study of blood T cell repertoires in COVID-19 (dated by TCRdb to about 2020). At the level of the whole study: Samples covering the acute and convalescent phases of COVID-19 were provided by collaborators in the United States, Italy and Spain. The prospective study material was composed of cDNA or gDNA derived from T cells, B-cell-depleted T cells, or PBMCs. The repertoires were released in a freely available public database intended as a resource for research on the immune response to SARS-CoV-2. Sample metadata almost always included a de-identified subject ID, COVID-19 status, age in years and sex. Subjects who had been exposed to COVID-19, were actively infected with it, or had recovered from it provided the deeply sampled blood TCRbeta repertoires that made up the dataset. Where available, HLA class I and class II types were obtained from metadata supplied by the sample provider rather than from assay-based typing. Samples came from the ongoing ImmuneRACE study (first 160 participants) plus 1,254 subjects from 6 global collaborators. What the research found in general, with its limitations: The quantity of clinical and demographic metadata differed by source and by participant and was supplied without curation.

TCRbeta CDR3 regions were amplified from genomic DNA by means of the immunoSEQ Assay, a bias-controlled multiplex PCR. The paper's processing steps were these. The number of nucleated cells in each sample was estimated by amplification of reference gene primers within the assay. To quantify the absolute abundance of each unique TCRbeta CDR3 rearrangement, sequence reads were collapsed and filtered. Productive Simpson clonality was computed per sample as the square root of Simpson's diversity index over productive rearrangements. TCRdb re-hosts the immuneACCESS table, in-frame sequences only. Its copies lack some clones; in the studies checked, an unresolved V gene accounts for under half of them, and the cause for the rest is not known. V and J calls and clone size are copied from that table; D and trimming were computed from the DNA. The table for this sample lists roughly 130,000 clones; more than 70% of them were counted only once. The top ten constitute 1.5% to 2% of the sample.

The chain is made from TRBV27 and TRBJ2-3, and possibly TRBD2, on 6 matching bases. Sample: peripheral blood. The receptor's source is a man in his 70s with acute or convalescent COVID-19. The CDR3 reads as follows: CASSLRAWATGADTQYF. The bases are TGTGCCAGCAGCTTGAGGGCCTGGGCGACGGGGGCAGATACGCAGTATTTT.